This T cell receptor (beta chain) was found in a study of PD-1 blockade in classical Hodgkin lymphoma. Study-wide points: At C4D1, TCR diversity had climbed significantly for CD4+ cells, though not for CD8+ cells. Newly diagnosed patients were said to have less baseline TCR diversity than healthy donors did.

The table came from immunoSEQ multiplex PCR; TCRdb's copy has only in-frame clones and leaves some out. Here the sample spans around 40,000 clones, 78% being singletons. Points on this clone: Its specificity is not known.

The CDR3 is 14 residues long. The V gene's germline CDR1 is SGHNT and CDR2 YENEEA. The V and J ends lost 5 bases and 3 bases, in that order; junction bases with no gene match: 5. Each patient relapsed following autologous stem cell transplantation, and prior brentuximab vedotin exposure differed. V usage is TRBV11-3 and J usage is TRBJ2-7, with 9 bases that match TRBD1. This clonotype was sampled from a human donor with classical Hodgkin lymphoma. Sequencing was performed on peripheral blood mononuclear cells (PBMCs), taken at baseline. The CDR3 bases are TGTGCCAGCAGCATCAGGGGACAGGGCTACGAGCAGTACTTC. Translated: CASSIRGQGYEQYF.